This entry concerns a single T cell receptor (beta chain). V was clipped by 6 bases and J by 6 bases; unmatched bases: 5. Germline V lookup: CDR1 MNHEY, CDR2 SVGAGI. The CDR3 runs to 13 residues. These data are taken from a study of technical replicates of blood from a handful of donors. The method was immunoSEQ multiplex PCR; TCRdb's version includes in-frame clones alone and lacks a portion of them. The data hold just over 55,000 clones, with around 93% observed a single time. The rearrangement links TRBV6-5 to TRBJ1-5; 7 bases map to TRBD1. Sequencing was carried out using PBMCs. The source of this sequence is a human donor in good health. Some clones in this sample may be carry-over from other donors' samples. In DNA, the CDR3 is TGTGCCAGCAGATACGACAGGGCTCAGCCCCAGCATTTT. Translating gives CASRYDRAQPQHF.